This T cell receptor beta chain appears in the sequencing data of a study of T-cell reconstitution after alpha-beta-depleted transplantation in children. Per germline, CDR1 ENHRY and CDR2 SYGVKD. CDR3 length: 15 residues. The V end was cut by 2 bases, the J end by 4 bases, with 11 bases between. Library preparation (for TCRbeta) was performed with unique molecular identifiers. Using its own MiXCR run on the PCR reads, TCRdb lists one record per CDR3 protein. This table holds more than 200,000 distinct CDR3 sequences, around 25% found once. This clonotype originated in a female patient aged 2-15 years who had a stem cell transplant for congenital amegakaryocytic thrombocytopenia, so the T cells may come from the graft donor. This specimen consisted of PBMCs, mostly from graft donor cells, obtained 360 days after TCRalphabeta/CD19-depleted stem cell transplant. V and J are TRBV10-3 and TRBJ2-2; a weak D match, TRBD2 (5 bases). DNA of the CDR3: TGTGCCATCAGTGAGGAGGGTCGACCCACCGGGGAGCTGTTTTTT. This translates into CAISEEGRPTGELFF.